One sample yielded the 6 T cell receptor beta chains listed below, sequenced in a study of blood T cell repertoires in COVID-19. Only in-frame clones appear in the TCRdb table, and some are missing; sequencing was by immunoSEQ multiplex PCR. The sample lists more than 250,000 clones, around 92% occurring once. The source material was peripheral blood. The source of these receptors is a man between 18 and 35 years old who had recovered from COVID-19.

The CDR3 bases are TGTGCCAGCAGCGTCCTGGGACTAGCGGGGCCGAACACCGGGGAGCTGTTTTTT. It encodes CASSVLGLAGPNTGELFF. The chain links TRBV9 to TRBJ2-2, with 13 nucleotides matching TRBD2. The germline V gene encodes CDR1 SGDLS and CDR2 YYNGEE. J was trimmed by 0 bases and V by 2 bases; bases with no gene match: 4. The CDR3 length is 18 residues.

The V and J genes are TRBV19 and TRBJ1-1; no definite D call. The CDR3 has 14 residues. The V gene lost 2 bases and the J gene lost 6 bases, with 13 bases spanning the gap. Germline CDR1 and CDR2: LNHDA and SQIVND (reference sequence). CDR3: CASSITPGRAEAFF. The DNA for the CDR3 is TGTGCCAGTAGTATAACCCCTGGGCGCGCTGAAGCTTTCTTT.

The chain combines TRBV14 with TRBJ2-1, with 14 bases identical to TRBD2. J was trimmed by 8 bases and V by 4 bases; bases with no gene match: 1. This CDR3 is built from 14 residues. Per germline, CDR1 SGHDN and CDR2 FVKESK. As DNA, the CDR3 is TGTGCCAGCAGCCCGGGACTAGCGGGAGATGAGCAGTTCTTC. Protein sequence: CASSPGLAGDEQFF.

The CDR3 here is CATYDRDGGNTIYF. The CDR3 DNA reads as TGTGCCACCTATGACAGGGACGGTGGAAACACCATATATTTT. The V and J genes are TRBV10-3 and TRBJ1-3; 7 bases are shared with TRBD1. Trimming at V came to 10 bases and at J to 3 bases, leaving 9 bases not matched to a gene. CDR3 length equals 14 residues. Looked up from germline, CDR1 is ENHRY and CDR2 is SYGVKD.

This rearrangement joins TRBV6-2 or TRBV6-3 to TRBJ2-7; no definite D call. This CDR3 contains 15 residues. V was cut by 2 bases and J by 3 bases, with 14 bases left in between. Per the germline V gene, CDR1 is MNHEY and CDR2 is SVGEGT. The CDR3 reads CASSYAALTSYEQYF. CDR3 nucleotide sequence: TGTGCCAGCAGTTACGCGGCTTTAACCAGCTACGAGCAGTACTTC.

This clone appeared a single time. The chain recombines TRBV7-2 with TRBJ2-1; D is perhaps TRBD1 (5 bases). This CDR3 has 15 amino acids. V was clipped by 5 bases and J by 0 bases, with 11 bases between them. Germline-derived CDR1 and CDR2 are SGHTA and FQGNSA. Written as DNA, the CDR3 is TGTGCCAGCAGCCCCAGGGCCCTCTCCTACAATGAGCAGTTCTTC. Protein: CASSPRALSYNEQFF.